Listed below are T cell receptor beta chains from one sample, sequenced in a study of blood T cell repertoires in COVID-19. The assay was immunoSEQ multiplex PCR, and TCRdb's table has in-frame clones only and misses some. The sample has 340,000 or so clones; more than 70% are singletons. Sequenced input: peripheral blood. The receptor source for this set is a man between 25 and 39 years old with active or convalescent COVID-19. CDR3s include the opening cysteine and the closing phenylalanine or tryptophan. The D gene is left open where the match is weak. Size values are once, few and many counts, or a class for expanded clones, and some rows have none.

v_call	clone_size	j_call	d_call	cdr3_nt	cdr3_aa
TRBV27	.	TRBJ2-1	TRBD1	TGTGCCAGCAGTTGGCCCGGGACAGGTCACAATGAGCAGTTCTTC	CASSWPGTGHNEQFF
TRBV11-2	.	TRBJ2-7	.	TGTGCCAGCAGCTTAGTCAGGGGGACTTACTACGAGCAGTACTTC	CASSLVRGTYYEQYF
TRBV6-5	.	TRBJ2-1	.	TGTGCCAGCAGTTATGCGTCTCTTCGCAATGAGCAGTTCTTC	CASSYASLRNEQFF
TRBV27	.	TRBJ2-4	.	TGTGCCAGCAGTTTAGACTTTAAAAACATTCAGTACTTC	CASSLDFKNIQYF
TRBV3-1/TRBV3-2	.	TRBJ1-6	TRBD1	TGTGCCAGCACCCCCCACAGGGGAAATTCACCCCTCCACTTT	CASTPHRGNSPLHF
TRBV2	.	TRBJ2-1	TRBD2	TGTGCCAGCAGTGAAGCGCTTCCACTAGCGGGGGCACCCGAGCAGTTCTTC	CASSEALPLAGAPEQFF
TRBV6-5	once	TRBJ1-2	.	TGTGCCAGCAGTTACTCGACTGGTGTGGGCTACACCTTC	CASSYSTGVGYTF
TRBV11-2	once	TRBJ2-7	.	TGTGCCAGCACCTGGGGGCTCGGGCAGCGGGAGCAGTACTTC	CASTWGLGQREQYF
TRBV5-4	.	TRBJ1-2	TRBD1	TGTGCCAGCAGCCGAGTTGGGACAGGGGCCAACTATGGCTACACCTTC	CASSRVGTGANYGYTF
TRBV21-1	.	TRBJ2-7	.	TGTGCCAGCAGCGTCCCCACTAGCGACCTCTTATTC	CASSVPTSDLLF
TRBV5-6	.	TRBJ2-7	.	TGTGCCAGCACCCACGAGGGGGTCGCCTACGAGCAGTACTTC	CASTHEGVAYEQYF
TRBV28	.	TRBJ2-1	TRBD2	TGTGCCAGCAGCATGTCTAGCGGGACTTTCTTC	CASSMSSGTFF
TRBV6-5	.	TRBJ1-3	.	TGTGCCAGCAGTTCTTTAACTGGAAACACCATATATTTT	CASSSLTGNTIYF
TRBV2	.	TRBJ1-1	.	TGTGCCAGCAGTGAATCCGGGTACACTGAAGCTTTCTTT	CASSESGYTEAFF
TRBV6-6	once	TRBJ1-6	.	TGTGCCAGCAGTTACTCGGGGTCGACAGGAGTAGTTCACTTT	CASSYSGSTGVVHF
TRBV4-2	.	TRBJ2-5	TRBD2	TGTGCCAGCAGCCAACGGACTAGCGGGAGACCACAAGAGACCCAGTACTTC	CASSQRTSGRPQETQYF
TRBV6-1	.	TRBJ2-7	TRBD2	TGTGCCAGCAGTGAACCGGGACTATTCCCCTACGAGCAGTACTTC	CASSEPGLFPYEQYF
TRBV7-9	.	TRBJ2-2	TRBD2	TGTGCCAGCCGCCGGGGACTAGCGGGGGGGCCAAGCACCGGGGAGCTGTTTTTT	CASRRGLAGGPSTGELFF
TRBV5-6	once	TRBJ1-1	.	TGTGCCAGCAGCTTGTGGGGGGGTAACACTGAAGCTTTCTTT	CASSLWGGNTEAFF
TRBV7-2	.	TRBJ2-3	.	TGTGCCAGCAGCTTAGCCGAGGTGGCCCCAGATACGCAGTATTTT	CASSLAEVAPDTQYF
TRBV2	.	TRBJ1-4	TRBD1	TGTGCCAGCCTTCAGGGGGCGGGTAATGAAAAACTGTTTTTT	CASLQGAGNEKLFF
TRBV20-1	.	TRBJ1-1	.	TGCAGTGCTAGTCAGTATAGAACAGGCTTGAACACTGAAGCTTTCTTT	CSASQYRTGLNTEAFF
TRBV7-9	.	TRBJ2-1	TRBD2	TGTGCCAGCAGATTGGGAGCGGGGTCTGACAATGAGCAGTTCTTC	CASRLGAGSDNEQFF
TRBV5-1	.	TRBJ2-7	TRBD1	TGCGCCAGCAGCTCCCGAGGACAGGCCTACGAGCAGTACTTC	CASSSRGQAYEQYF
TRBV4-2	.	TRBJ2-3	.	TGTGCCAGCAGCCAGGCCGCCAGCGGAACGTCAGATACGCAGTATTTT	CASSQAASGTSDTQYF
TRBV28	.	TRBJ1-1	.	TGTGCCAGCATCAGCCCGGGCACTGAAGCTTTCTTT	CASISPGTEAFF
TRBV6-5	.	TRBJ2-1	TRBD2	TGTGCCAGCAGTCTAGCGGGAGCCTCAACTGAGCAGTTCTTC	CASSLAGASTEQFF
TRBV6-5	once	TRBJ2-5	TRBD2	TGTGCCAGCAGTTACGGCCAGCGGGGGGTAGGAACCCAGTACTTC	CASSYGQRGVGTQYF
TRBV5-4	.	TRBJ2-1	TRBD2	TGTGCCAGCCGACCGGGACTAGCATTGGGTGGTGAGCAGTTCTTC	CASRPGLALGGEQFF
TRBV19	.	TRBJ2-7	TRBD1	TGTGCCAGTAGTAAATGGGACAGGACCCTCTACGAGCAGTACTTC	CASSKWDRTLYEQYF
TRBV5-6	few	TRBJ2-6	.	TGTGCCAGCAGCTTGAAGGCAGGGTCGAGTGGTGGGGCCAACGTCCTGACTTTC	CASSLKAGSSGGANVLTF
TRBV5-1	.	TRBJ2-2	.	TGCGCCAGCAGCTTGGATCCAGGGGTCGCCGGGGAGCTGTTTTTT	CASSLDPGVAGELFF
TRBV6-4	few	TRBJ2-1	TRBD1	TGTGCCAGCAGTGAGACAGGGGGCTCCTACAATGAGCAGTTCTTC	CASSETGGSYNEQFF